This T cell receptor (beta chain) derives from a study of siplizumab effects on memory and regulatory T cells. CDR3 size: 12 residues. Germline-derived CDR1 and CDR2 are GTSNPN and SVGIG (reference sequence). The ends lost 8 bases at V and 7 bases at J; junction bases unmatched: 11. The repertoire was sequenced with immunoSEQ multiplex PCR; TCRdb's copy has only in-frame clones and lacks some. The repertoire holds approximately 58,000 clones, with over 85% as singletons. This clonotype was sampled from a human donor in good health. The chain joins TRBV30 to TRBJ2-7; 7 bases match TRBD2. The sample consisted of CD8+ T cells sorted from blood. The chain's CDR3 is CALDRDYQEQYF. The CDR3 DNA sequence: TGTGCCCTCGACCGGGACTATCAAGAGCAGTACTTC.